The 20 T cell receptor beta chains given below trace back to one sample, sequenced in a study of CD8 T cells in ankylosing spondylitis. Each CDR3 protein is one row after TCRdb ran MiXCR on the 5' RACE reads. The repertoire holds about 240,000 distinct CDR3 sequences, with around 25% as singletons. Sequences were obtained from blood, either unsorted or a sorted T cell fraction (not recorded which). The receptors derive from a male donor with ankylosing spondylitis or in good health (not recorded which).

This chain joins TRBV12-3 or TRBV12-4 and TRBJ2-5; TRBD1 agrees at 7 bases. V lost 2 bases to trimming and J lost 5 bases; unmatched junction nucleotides: 14. This CDR3 is 17 amino acids long. As DNA, the CDR3 is TGTGCCAGCAGTTTATTTCTGCGAGGGGGCCTCGGGGAGACCCAGTACTTC. This translates into CASSLFLRGGLGETQYF.

In this sample, this clonotype turned up a few times. This chain joins TRBV10-3 and TRBJ2-7; D is unclear. The V end was cut by 9 bases, the J end by 2 bases, with 17 bases between. Germline lookup yields CDR1 ENHRY and CDR2 SYGVKD. The CDR3 spans 14 residues. The CDR3 DNA is TGTGCCATGCCCCTCCGGACGGATACCTACGAGCAGTACTTC. Protein: CAMPLRTDTYEQYF.

The rearrangement joins TRBV12-5 to TRBJ2-1, with TRBD2 identical over 7 bases. The germline CDR1 and CDR2 sequences are LGHNT and FRNRAP. Germline trimming cut 3 bases from V and 6 bases from J; bases unmatched to any gene: 5. This CDR3 has 14 residues. CDR3 nucleotides: TGTGCTAGTGGTTTTTCTGGGGGGGGCAATGAGCAGTTCTTC. Amino acids: CASGFSGGGNEQFF. Variable domain in full (rest from reference TRBV12-5 and TRBJ2-1): DARVTQTPRHKVTEMGQEVTMRCQPILGHNTVFWYRQTMMQGLELLAYFRNRAPLDDSGMPKDRFSAEMPDATLATLKIQPSEPRDSAVYFCASGFSGGGNEQFFGPGTRLTVL.

This clonotype was detected many times. The chain recombines TRBV20-1 with TRBJ1-3; D is ambiguous. The CDR3 is 15 amino acids. Looked up from germline, CDR1 is DFQATT and CDR2 is SNEGSKA (reference sequence). The germline V and J ends were trimmed by 0 bases and 0 bases, with 9 bases remaining between them. CDR3: CSARDSHHSGNTIYF. The DNA for the CDR3 is TGCAGTGCTAGAGATTCCCACCACTCTGGAAACACCATATATTTT.

A remark on this clonotype: This may be a read error, as it is one base from a much larger clone. This chain connects TRBV20-1 to TRBJ2-1; D gene unclear. The germline CDR1 and CDR2 sequences are DFQATT and SNEGSKA (reference sequence). Trimming left V 4 bases short and J 10 bases short, with 11 bases between. The CDR3 extends over 11 amino acids. CDR3 DNA sequence: TGCAGTGCTAACTTAGCATGCGAGCAGTTCTTC. Translating it yields CSANLACEQFF.

This clonotype was seen repeatedly, ten times or more. This chain joins TRBV20-1 and TRBJ2-3, with D unclear. Trimming pared 5 bases from V and 2 bases from J, leaving 11 bases between. Germline-derived CDR1 and CDR2 are DFQATT and SNEGSKA (reference sequence). The CDR3 spans 13 residues. The CDR3 loop reads CSAHDPDTDTQYF. The CDR3 DNA is TGCAGTGCTCACGACCCCGACACAGATACGCAGTATTTT.

CDR3 DNA: TGTGCCAGCAGTTTCTCGGGAGCCGACACTGAAGCTTTCTTT. It translates to CASSFSGADTEAFF. The chain carries TRBV12-3 or TRBV12-4 and TRBJ1-1; unclear D gene. V was trimmed by 3 bases and J by 3 bases, leaving 11 bases between them. The CDR3 consists of 14 residues.

The CDR3 loop reads CSAAGEWYQETQYF. The CDR3 nucleotides are TGCAGTGCTGCAGGGGAATGGTACCAAGAGACCCAGTACTTC. The rearrangement uses TRBV20-1 and TRBJ2-5; weak D call: TRBD1 (6 bases). The germline V and J ends were trimmed by 5 bases and 0 bases, with 13 bases remaining between them. The germline V gene has CDR1 DFQATT and CDR2 SNEGSKA (reference sequence). There are 14 residues in the CDR3.

This clonotype was recorded at least ten times. This chain connects TRBV19 to TRBJ2-3; D unresolved. V was pared by 3 bases and J by 5 bases, with 9 bases between. Germline lookup yields CDR1 LNHDA and CDR2 SQIVND (reference sequence). CDR3 length: 13 residues. CDR3 DNA sequence: TGTGCCAGTAGTATTGAGGCGGTAGATACGCAGTATTTT. Amino acid sequence: CASSIEAVDTQYF.

This clonotype was recorded at least ten times. This chain connects TRBV19 to TRBJ2-2; a possible D gene is TRBD1 (5 bases). V lost 3 bases and J 0 bases, leaving 8 bases between the germline ends. CDR3 length: 15 residues. Germline lookup yields CDR1 LNHDA and CDR2 SQIVND (reference sequence). The CDR3 nucleotides are TGTGCCAGTAGTATCAAGGGGTCGAACACCGGGGAGCTGTTTTTT. Its translation is CASSIKGSNTGELFF.

This clonotype showed up many times. This chain uses TRBV28 with TRBJ2-2, with 8 bases fitting TRBD1. The germline gives CDR1 MDHEN, CDR2 SYDVKM. Losses at the gene ends were 7 bases for V and 0 bases for J; bases not matched to a gene: 4. The length of the CDR3 is 15 residues. DNA of the CDR3: TGTGCCAGCACCGCAGGGGGCGCGAACACCGGGGAGCTGTTTTTT. Residues: CASTAGGANTGELFF.

This clonotype was seen ten or more times. The V call is TRBV10-3, the J call TRBJ1-1; 7 positions match TRBD1. Germline CDR1 reads ENHRY; CDR2 reads SYGVKD. V was clipped by 4 bases and J by 1 base; unmatched bases: 6. This CDR3 has 15 amino acids. CDR3 bases: TGTGCCATCAGTGCCACGACAGGGAAGAACACTGAAGCTTTCTTT. Translating gives CAISATTGKNTEAFF.

This clonotype was found a few times. The genes are TRBV7-3 and TRBJ2-5; D remains unclear. This CDR3 comprises 13 residues. The germline gives CDR1 SGHTA, CDR2 FQGTGA. The V end lost 4 bases, the J end lost 5 bases, and 11 bases lay between the germline ends. The CDR3 is CASSSGSAETQYF. In DNA form, the CDR3 reads TGTGCCAGCAGCTCCGGGTCCGCGGAGACCCAGTACTTC.

This clonotype was seen a few times. V usage is TRBV29-1 and J usage is TRBJ1-1, with D perhaps TRBD1 (5 bases). The length of the CDR3 is 13 residues. Germline-derived CDR1 and CDR2 are SQVTM and ANQGSEA. Trimming shortened V by 7 bases and J by 1 base, and 13 bases separated the two germline ends. For the CDR3, the DNA is TGCAGCGCCTCCGGGGGAGAGAACACTGAAGCTTTCTTT. Translation gives CSASGGENTEAFF.

This clonotype was detected a few times. The V gene is TRBV27, the J gene TRBJ2-1, with 7 bases matching TRBD1. This CDR3 contains 14 residues. Germline trimming cut 5 bases from V and 4 bases from J; bases unmatched to any gene: 5. Per germline, CDR1 MNHEY and CDR2 SMNVEV (reference sequence). The CDR3 region has the DNA TGTGCCAGCAGTGGGCCGGGACAGTACAATGAGCAGTTCTTC. Protein: CASSGPGQYNEQFF.

There are many counts of this clonotype. The chain links TRBV4-2 to TRBJ2-7, with 9 bases identical to TRBD1. V shed 3 bases, J shed 6 bases, and the junction held 6 bases outside the gene matches. Germline CDR1 LGHNA, CDR2 YNFKEQ. The CDR3 runs to 14 residues. CDR3 sequence (DNA): TGTGCCAGCAGCCAGCAGACAGGGGGAGGCGAGCAGTACTTC. Protein: CASSQQTGGGEQYF.

The rearrangement links TRBV6-2 or TRBV6-3 to TRBJ2-1; D possibly corresponds to TRBD1 (7 bases). Trimming cost V 8 bases and J 4 bases, with 12 bases left between them. Germline-derived CDR1 and CDR2 are MNHEY and SVGEGT. There are 13 residues in the CDR3. The CDR3 sequence: CASRDSGYNEQFF. The CDR3 DNA reads as TGTGCCAGCCGGGACAGCGGGTACAATGAGCAGTTCTTC.

V gene TRBV20-1 combines with J gene TRBJ2-3; no clear D. Germline values: CDR1 DFQATT, CDR2 SNEGSKA (reference sequence). V dropped 5 bases and J dropped 3 bases, with 12 bases sitting between them. The CDR3 spans 13 residues. The CDR3 DNA is TGCAGTGCTGACGCTATTTGGACAGATACGCAGTATTTT. Translated, it gives CSADAIWTDTQYF.

This clonotype came up many times. The J gene is TRBJ2-1, the V gene TRBV20-1; maybe TRBD1 (8 bases). V was shortened by 6 bases and J by 8 bases, with 20 bases between the two germline ends. This CDR3 spans 14 amino acids. Germline V gene sequence: CDR1 DFQATT, CDR2 SNEGSKA (reference sequence). As DNA, the CDR3 is TGCAGTGCAAACAGGGGGGACGGGGGGTATGAGCAGTTCTTC. This codes for CSANRGDGGYEQFF.

This clonotype was counted at least ten times. The rearrangement joins TRBV4-1 to TRBJ2-2; the match to TRBD2 covers 11 bases. CDR3 size: 19 residues. Looked up from germline, CDR1 is MGHRA and CDR2 is YSYEKL. The junction had 9 bases not matched to a gene; V was cut back by 1 base and J by 2 bases. CDR3 in DNA: TGCGCCAGCAGCCAAGCCCGTACTAGCGGGGGACCTAACACCGGGGAGCTGTTTTTT. This codes for CASSQARTSGGPNTGELFF.